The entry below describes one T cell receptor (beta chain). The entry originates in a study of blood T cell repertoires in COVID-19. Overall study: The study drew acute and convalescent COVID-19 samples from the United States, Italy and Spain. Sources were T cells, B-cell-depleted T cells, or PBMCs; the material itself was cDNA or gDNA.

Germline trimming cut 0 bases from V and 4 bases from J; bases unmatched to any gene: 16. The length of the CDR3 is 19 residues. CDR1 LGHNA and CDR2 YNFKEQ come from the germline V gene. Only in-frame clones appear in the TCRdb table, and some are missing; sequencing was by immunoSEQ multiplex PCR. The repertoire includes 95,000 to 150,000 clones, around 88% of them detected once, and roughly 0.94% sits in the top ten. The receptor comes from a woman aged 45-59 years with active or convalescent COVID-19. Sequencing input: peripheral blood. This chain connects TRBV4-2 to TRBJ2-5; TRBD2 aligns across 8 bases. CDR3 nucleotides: TGTGCCAGCAGCCAAGACCCAACCGTACTCGGGAGGGGGAGAGAGACCCAGTACTTC. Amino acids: CASSQDPTVLGRGRETQYF.